Listed here is a single T cell receptor (beta chain). These data come from a study of blood T cell repertoires in COVID-19. Study as a whole: Donors in the United States, Italy and Spain gave samples during acute or convalescent COVID-19. In each case, the material was cDNA or gDNA derived from T cells, B-cell-depleted T cells, or PBMCs.

In the authors' methods: Amplification of reference gene primers was used by the study to estimate nucleated cell counts. The repertoire was sequenced with immunoSEQ multiplex PCR; TCRdb's copy has only in-frame clones and lacks some. That table furnishes V, J and clone size, whereas the DNA furnished D and trimming. In the table there are more than 80,000 clones, 70% to 90% of which are singletons. The germline CDR1 and CDR2 sequences are KGHSH and LQKENI. CDR3 size: 17 residues. V was clipped by 4 bases and J by 0 bases; unmatched bases: 9. This TCR was sampled from a man aged 35-49 years with acute or convalescent COVID-19. The chain has TRBV18 and TRBJ1-5; 7 positions match TRBD1. Material: peripheral blood. The CDR3 nucleotides read TGTGCCAGCTCACAGAACAGGGGCGGCTATAGCAATCAGCCCCAGCATTTT. Protein product: CASSQNRGGYSNQPQHF. The entire variable domain, with the rest obtained from reference TRBV18 and TRBJ1-5, is as follows: NAGVMQNPRHLVRRRGQEARLRCSPMKGHSHVYWYRQLPEEGLKFMVYLQKENIIDESGMPKERFSAEFPKEGPSILRIQQVVRGDSAAYFCASSQNRGGYSNQPQHFGDGTRLSIL.